This is a list of T cell receptor beta chains from one sample in a study of blood T cells in healthy people across ages. Via MiXCR, TCRdb re-called the 5' RACE reads, giving one row per CDR3 protein. The data contain roughly 900,000 distinct CDR3 sequences, about 28% of them singletons. Source material: blood. Receptors were obtained from a woman of 80 years or more in good health. Both conserved end residues are part of each CDR3. The D gene is left open where the match is weak. Where a row states a size, it is once, few, many or the class of an expanded clone; other rows omit it.

TRBJ2-7	-	many	TRBV21-1	TGTGCCAGCATTCTTCTAGGGAGAATCGAGCAGTACTTC	CASILLGRIEQYF
TRBJ1-1	TRBD1	-	TRBV12-3/TRBV12-4	TGTGCCAGCAGTTTGGAAGGACAGGGGGCTAACACTGAAGCTTTCTTT	CASSLEGQGANTEAFF
TRBJ2-5	TRBD1	-	TRBV11-1	TGTGCCAGCAGCACCGGGACAGGTTTGACCCAGTACTTC	CASSTGTGLTQYF
TRBJ2-1	-	-	TRBV6-2/TRBV6-3	TGTGCCAGCAGTAGCTGGGACCTGAGCTCCTACAATGAGCAGTTCTTC	CASSSWDLSSYNEQFF
TRBJ1-4	TRBD1	-	TRBV7-2	TGTGCCAGCAGCCCACAGGGGGGTGGGACTAATGTAAAACGGTTTTTT	CASSPQGGGTNVKRFF
TRBJ2-1	TRBD2	many	TRBV12-5	TGTGCTAGTGGTTTGTTCCCGGGGCTAGCGGGGGGGGATGAGCAGTTCTTC	CASGLFPGLAGGDEQFF
TRBJ2-5	-	many	TRBV7-2	TGTGCCAGCAGCCGGCCCTCTAGGGGCCAAGAGACCCAGTACTTC	CASSRPSRGQETQYF
TRBJ2-7	TRBD2	many	TRBV10-1	TGCGCCAGCAGTGACCCCCGGGGGGGAGCCTACGAGCAGTACTTC	CASSDPRGGAYEQYF
TRBJ2-6	-	many	TRBV7-9	TGTGCCAGCAGCTTAGAAGGCAGGTCCAGCTCTGGGGCCAACGTCCTGACTTTC	CASSLEGRSSSGANVLTF
TRBJ1-1	TRBD1	-	TRBV6-2/TRBV6-3	TGTGCCAGCAGTTACTCGAGGACAGGGCTGGCCACTGAAGCTTTCTTT	CASSYSRTGLATEAFF
TRBJ1-1	-	few	TRBV12-3/TRBV12-4	TGTGCCAGCACCGCAACCTCGGGACGGACTAACACTGAAGCTTTCTTT	CASTATSGRTNTEAFF
TRBJ2-3	-	-	TRBV24-1	TGTGCCACCCGTGGATCGGTAGATACGCAGTATTTT	CATRGSVDTQYF
TRBJ1-3	-	-	TRBV6-9	TGTGCCAGCAGTTATTACCGGGCGGGAGGAAACACCATATATTTT	CASSYYRAGGNTIYF
TRBJ1-1	-	few	TRBV7-8	TGTGCCAGCAGCGGAAGAGGGACTCTCGTCGATTATAACACTGAAGCTTTCTTT	CASSGRGTLVDYNTEAFF
TRBJ1-1	TRBD1	-	TRBV6-6	TGTGTCAGCAGTTACTCGACAGGGAAGAACACTGAAGCTTTCTTT	CVSSYSTGKNTEAFF
TRBJ2-7	-	many	TRBV7-2	TGTGCCAGCAGCTTATCCCCCCGGGACTCTAAGCAGTACTTC	CASSLSPRDSKQYF
TRBJ2-5	-	-	TRBV20-1	TGCAGTGCTAGAGCCCTGAACCGGGTTCACGGGGAGACCCAGTACTTC	CSARALNRVHGETQYF
TRBJ2-5	TRBD2	many	TRBV24-1	TGTGCCACCAGTGATGACCGACTAGCGGGGGAAGAGACCCAGTACTTC	CATSDDRLAGEETQYF
TRBJ1-2	-	many	TRBV6-2/TRBV6-3	TGTGCCAGCAGTGTGACTGTCTATGGCTACACCTTC	CASSVTVYGYTF
TRBJ2-1	-	many	TRBV30	TGTGCCTGGAGTAGCAGGGATTACAATGAGCAGTTCTTC	CAWSSRDYNEQFF
TRBJ2-1	-	many	TRBV6-5	TGTGCCATCGGGGCGCCTCCCAATGAGCAGTTCTTC	CAIGAPPNEQFF
TRBJ1-5	-	-	TRBV20-1	TGCAGTGCCCAGGTCGGAGGGGCCCCGGGCAATCAGCCCCAGCATTTT	CSAQVGGAPGNQPQHF
TRBJ2-7	-	-	TRBV10-3	TGTGCCATCAGTGAGTCTCCCGCTCCTTCCGAGCAGTACTTC	CAISESPAPSEQYF
TRBJ2-7	TRBD2	many	TRBV5-1	TGCGCCAGCAGCTTCCCGGACGGGACTAGCGGTACCTCCTACGAGCAGTACTTC	CASSFPDGTSGTSYEQYF
TRBJ1-2	-	many	TRBV20-1	TGCAGTGCCCGACGGACGGTTGGCTACACCTTC	CSARRTVGYTF
TRBJ2-1	-	-	TRBV7-2	TGTGCCAGCAGCTTAGCGATTTACCCCAATGAGCAGTTCTTT	CASSLAIYPNEQFF
TRBJ1-5	TRBD1	-	TRBV20-1	TGCAGTGCTAGGGAGGGGGCGCGTAGCAATCAGCCCCAGCATTTT	CSAREGARSNQPQHF